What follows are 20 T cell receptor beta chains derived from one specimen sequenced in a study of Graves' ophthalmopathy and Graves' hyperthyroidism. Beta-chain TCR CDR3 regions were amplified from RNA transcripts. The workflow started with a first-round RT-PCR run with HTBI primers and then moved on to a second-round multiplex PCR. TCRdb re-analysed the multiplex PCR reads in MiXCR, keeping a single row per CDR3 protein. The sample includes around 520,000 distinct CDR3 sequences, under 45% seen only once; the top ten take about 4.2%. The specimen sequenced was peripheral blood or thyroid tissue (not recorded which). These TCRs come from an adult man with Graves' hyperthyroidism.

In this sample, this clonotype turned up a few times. The CDR3 sequence: CASSWEQGGSNQPQHF. Here the CDR3 DNA reads TGTGCCAGCAGTTGGGAACAGGGCGGTAGCAATCAGCCCCAGCATTTT. This chain joins TRBV28 and TRBJ1-5, with a possible D match to TRBD1 (6 bases). This CDR3 has 16 amino acids. The V gene's germline CDR1 is MDHEN and CDR2 SYDVKM. Trimming left V 4 bases short and J 0 bases short, with 13 bases between.

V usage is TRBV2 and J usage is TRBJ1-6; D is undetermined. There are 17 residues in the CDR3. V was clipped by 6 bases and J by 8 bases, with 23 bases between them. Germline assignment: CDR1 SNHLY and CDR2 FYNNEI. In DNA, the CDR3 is TGTGCCAGCAGCCAAGAGTCCTCCCAGGATGTCGATTCACCCCTCCACTTT. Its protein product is CASSQESSQDVDSPLHF.

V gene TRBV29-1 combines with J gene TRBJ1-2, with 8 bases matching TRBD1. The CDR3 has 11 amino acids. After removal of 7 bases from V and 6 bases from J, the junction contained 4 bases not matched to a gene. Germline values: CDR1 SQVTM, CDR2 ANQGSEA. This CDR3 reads CSDGQGDGYTF. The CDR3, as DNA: TGCAGCGATGGACAGGGAGATGGCTACACCTTC. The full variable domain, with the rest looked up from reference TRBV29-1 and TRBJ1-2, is SAVISQKPSRDICQRGTSLTIQCQVDSQVTMMFWYRQQPGQSLTLIATANQGSEATYESGFVIDKFPISRPNLTFSTLTVSNMSPEDSSIYLCSDGQGDGYTFGSGTRLTVV.

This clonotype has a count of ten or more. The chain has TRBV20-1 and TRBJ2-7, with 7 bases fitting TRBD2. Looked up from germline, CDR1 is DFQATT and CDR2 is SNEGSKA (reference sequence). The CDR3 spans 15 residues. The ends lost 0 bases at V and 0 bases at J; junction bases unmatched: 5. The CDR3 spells CSAREPSGHSYEQYF. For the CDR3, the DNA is TGCAGTGCTAGAGAACCTAGCGGACACTCCTACGAGCAGTACTTC.

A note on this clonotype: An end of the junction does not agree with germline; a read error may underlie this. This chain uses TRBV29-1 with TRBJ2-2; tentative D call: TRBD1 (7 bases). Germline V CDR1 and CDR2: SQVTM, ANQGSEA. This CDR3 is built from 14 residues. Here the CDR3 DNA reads TGCAGCGTAAAGGACAGGAGGAACACCGGGGGGCTGTTTTTT. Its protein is CSVKDRRNTGGLFF.

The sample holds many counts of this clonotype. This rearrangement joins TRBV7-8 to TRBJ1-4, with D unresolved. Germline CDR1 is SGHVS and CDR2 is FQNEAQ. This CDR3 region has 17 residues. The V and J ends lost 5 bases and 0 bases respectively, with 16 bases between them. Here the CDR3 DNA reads TGTGCCAGCAGCCCCCGGGCAGCGGTTGCAACTAATGAAAAACTGTTTTTT. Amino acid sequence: CASSPRAAVATNEKLFF. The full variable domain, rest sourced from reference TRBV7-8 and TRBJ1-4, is GAGVSQSPRYKVAKRGQDVALRCDPISGHVSLFWYQQALGQGPEFLTYFQNEAQLDKSGLPSDRFFAERPEGSVSTLKIQRTQQEDSAVYLCASSPRAAVATNEKLFFGSGTQLSVL.

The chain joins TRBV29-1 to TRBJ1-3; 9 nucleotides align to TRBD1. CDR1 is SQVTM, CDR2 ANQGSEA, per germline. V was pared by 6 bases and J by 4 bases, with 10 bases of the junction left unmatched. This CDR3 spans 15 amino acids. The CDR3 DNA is TGCAGCGTGACTGACGGGACAGGGAGAGGAAACACCATATATTTT. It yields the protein CSVTDGTGRGNTIYF.

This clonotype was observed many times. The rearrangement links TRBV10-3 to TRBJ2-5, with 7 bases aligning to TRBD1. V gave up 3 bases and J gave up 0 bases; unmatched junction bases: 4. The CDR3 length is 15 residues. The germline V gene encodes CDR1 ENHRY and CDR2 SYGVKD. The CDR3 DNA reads TGTGCCATCAGTGACCCAGACAGGGACCAAGAGACCCAGTACTTC. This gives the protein CAISDPDRDQETQYF.

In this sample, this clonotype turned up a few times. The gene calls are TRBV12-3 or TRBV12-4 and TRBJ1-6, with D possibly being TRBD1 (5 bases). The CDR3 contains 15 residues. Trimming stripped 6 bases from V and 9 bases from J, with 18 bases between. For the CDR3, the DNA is TGTGCCAGCAGCTCCGGGACGGGGCGGTTTTCACCCCTCCACTTT. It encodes CASSSGTGRFSPLHF.

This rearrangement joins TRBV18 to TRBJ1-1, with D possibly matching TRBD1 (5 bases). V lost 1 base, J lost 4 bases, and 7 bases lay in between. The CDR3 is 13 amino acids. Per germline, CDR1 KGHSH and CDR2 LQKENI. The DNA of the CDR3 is TGTGCCAGCTCACCACGCCAGGGCACTGAAGCTTTCTTT. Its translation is CASSPRQGTEAFF.

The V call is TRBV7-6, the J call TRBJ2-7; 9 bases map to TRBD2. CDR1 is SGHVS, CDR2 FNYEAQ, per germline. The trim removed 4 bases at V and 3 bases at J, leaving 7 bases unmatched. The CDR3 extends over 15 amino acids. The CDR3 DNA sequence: TGTGCCAGCAGCTCTAGCGGGGCTTCAGGCTACGAGCAGTACTTC. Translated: CASSSSGASGYEQYF.

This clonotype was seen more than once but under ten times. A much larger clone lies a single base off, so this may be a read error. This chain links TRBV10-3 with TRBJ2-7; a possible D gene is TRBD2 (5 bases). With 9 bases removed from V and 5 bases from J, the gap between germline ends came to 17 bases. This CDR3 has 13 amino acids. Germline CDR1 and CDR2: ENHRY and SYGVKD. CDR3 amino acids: CAIGPLGGNEQYF. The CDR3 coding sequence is TGTGCCATAGGCCCACTAGGAGGAAACGAGCAGTACTTC.

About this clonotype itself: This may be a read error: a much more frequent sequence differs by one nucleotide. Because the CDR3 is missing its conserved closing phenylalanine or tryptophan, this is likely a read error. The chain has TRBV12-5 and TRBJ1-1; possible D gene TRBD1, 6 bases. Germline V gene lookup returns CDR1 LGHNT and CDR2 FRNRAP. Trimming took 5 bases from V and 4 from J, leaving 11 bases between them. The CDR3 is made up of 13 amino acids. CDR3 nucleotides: TGTGCTAGTGGTCACAGGGAGGGCACTGAAGCTTTCCTT. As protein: CASGHREGTEAFL.

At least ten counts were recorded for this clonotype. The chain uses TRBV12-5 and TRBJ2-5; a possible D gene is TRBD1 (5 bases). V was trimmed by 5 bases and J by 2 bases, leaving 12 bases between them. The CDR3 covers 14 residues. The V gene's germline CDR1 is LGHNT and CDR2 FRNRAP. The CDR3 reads CASGTTTAQETQYF. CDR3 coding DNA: TGTGCTAGTGGTACTACGACAGCTCAAGAGACCCAGTACTTC.

CDR3 loop: CSSEVTYYGYTF. In DNA, the CDR3 is TGCAGCAGTGAGGTCACCTACTATGGCTACACCTTC. V is TRBV29-1 and J is TRBJ1-2; no clear D. The germline V gene encodes CDR1 SQVTM and CDR2 ANQGSEA. The CDR3 runs 12 residues. Deletions cut 8 bases from V and 3 bases from J, with 13 bases between. Combining the CDR3 with reference TRBV29-1 and TRBJ1-2 gives the whole variable domain SAVISQKPSRDICQRGTSLTIQCQVDSQVTMMFWYRQQPGQSLTLIATANQGSEATYESGFVIDKFPISRPNLTFSTLTVSNMSPEDSSIYLCSSEVTYYGYTFGSGTRLTVV.

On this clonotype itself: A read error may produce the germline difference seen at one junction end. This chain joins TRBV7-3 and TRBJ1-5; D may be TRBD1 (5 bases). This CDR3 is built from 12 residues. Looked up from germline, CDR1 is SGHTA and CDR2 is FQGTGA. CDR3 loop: CASSSGHQPQHF. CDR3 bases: TGTGCCAGCAGCTCCGGACATCAACCCCAGCATTTT.

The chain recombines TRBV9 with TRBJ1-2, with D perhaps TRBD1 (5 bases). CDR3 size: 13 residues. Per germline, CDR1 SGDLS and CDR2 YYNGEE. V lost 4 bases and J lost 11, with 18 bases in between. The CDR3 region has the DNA TGTGCCAGCAGCACCGGACGGGGACTAGCGTACACCTTC. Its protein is CASSTGRGLAYTF.

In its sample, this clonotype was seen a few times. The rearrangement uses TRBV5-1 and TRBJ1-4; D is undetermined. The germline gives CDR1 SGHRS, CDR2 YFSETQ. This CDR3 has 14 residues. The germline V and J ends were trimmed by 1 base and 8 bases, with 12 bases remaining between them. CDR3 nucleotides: TGCGCCAGCAGCTTGAAGGGCATAGAGGAAAAACTGTTTTTT. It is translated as CASSLKGIEEKLFF.

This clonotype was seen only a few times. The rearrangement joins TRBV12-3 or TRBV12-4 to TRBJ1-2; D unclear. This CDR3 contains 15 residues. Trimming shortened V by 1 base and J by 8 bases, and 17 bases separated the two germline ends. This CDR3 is CASSLDSDLPLGYTF. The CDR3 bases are TGTGCCAGCAGTTTAGACTCTGACCTGCCCCTAGGCTACACCTTC.

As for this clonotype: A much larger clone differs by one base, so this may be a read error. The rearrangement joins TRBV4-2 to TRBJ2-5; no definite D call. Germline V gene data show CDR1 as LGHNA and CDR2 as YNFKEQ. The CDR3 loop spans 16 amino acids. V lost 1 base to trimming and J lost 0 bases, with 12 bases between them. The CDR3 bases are TGTGCCAGCAGCCAAGGTCAGGAGACCGACCAAGAGACCCAGTACTTC. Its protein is CASSQGQETDQETQYF.